This T cell receptor (beta chain) was sequenced during a study of cytomegalovirus exposure and HLA in healthy donors. Both 60 Vbeta primers and 13 Jbeta primers went into the PCR. Sequencing used immunoSEQ multiplex PCR; TCRdb keeps in-frame clones, though not all of them. The sample lists 75,000 to 90,000 clones, roughly 79% occurring once. General study points: In an earlier analysis, about 87% or about 30%: the productive usage of most TCR beta V segments. It was assumed in the presence/absence analyses that sequencing depth was roughly uniform across donors.

V shed 1 base and J shed 2 bases, with 12 bases lying between them. The CDR3 runs 17 residues. Germline CDR1 and CDR2: LGHNA and YNFKEQ. Worth noting for this clone: The antigen is undetermined.

Source material: PBMCs. This clonotype originated in a woman aged 35 to 49 in good health and CMV-seropositive. The rearrangement links TRBV4-2 to TRBJ2-6; D possibly corresponds to TRBD2 (6 bases). The CDR3 coding sequence is TGTGCCAGCAGCCAAGTTCAAGCGGGCGCTGGGGCCAACGTCCTGACTTTC. It specifies CASSQVQAGAGANVLTF.